The source of this T cell receptor beta chain is a study of cytomegalovirus exposure and HLA in healthy donors. The CDR3 is made up of 11 amino acids. V dropped 4 bases and J dropped 6; count of bases not matched to a gene: 3. Germline assignment: CDR1 GTSNPN and CDR2 SVGIG (reference sequence). With 60 Vbeta and 13 Jbeta primers, the PCR was carried out. Sequenced by immunoSEQ multiplex PCR; TCRdb stores in-frame clones only, minus some. The sample yields more than 85,000 clones, approximately 69% seen once. Points on this clone: Its target is unknown.

General study points: Exclusion as indistinguishable affected some V segments, including TRBV6-2 and TRBV6-3. Sequencing had likely introduced a cluster of highly shared sequence variants as an artifact. In presence/absence analyses, roughly uniform sequencing depth across donors was assumed. Clonal expansion, a later analysis showed, was greater in HLA-associated TCR beta chains than in equally common others.

Sequencing was carried out using PBMCs. The receptor comes from a man between 25 and 39 years old in good health and CMV-seronegative. The rearrangement joins TRBV30 to TRBJ2-7, with 7 nucleotides matching TRBD1. CDR3 region: CAWMTGIEQYF. The CDR3 DNA sequence: TGTGCCTGGATGACAGGGATCGAGCAGTACTTC.